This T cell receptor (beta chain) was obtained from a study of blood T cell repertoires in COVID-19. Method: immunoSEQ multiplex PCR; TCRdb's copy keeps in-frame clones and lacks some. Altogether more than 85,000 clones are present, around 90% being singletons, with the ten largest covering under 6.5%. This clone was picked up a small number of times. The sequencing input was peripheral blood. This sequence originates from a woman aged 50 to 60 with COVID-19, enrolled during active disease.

The CDR3 sequence is CASSPPVYNSPLHF. CDR3 sequence (DNA): TGTGCCAGCAGTCCACCGGTCTATAATTCACCCCTCCACTTT. The chain employs TRBV28 and TRBJ1-6, with no clear D. The CDR3 totals 14 residues. V was cut by 5 bases and J by 3 bases, with 8 bases left in between. CDR1 is MDHEN and CDR2 is SYDVKM in the germline V gene.